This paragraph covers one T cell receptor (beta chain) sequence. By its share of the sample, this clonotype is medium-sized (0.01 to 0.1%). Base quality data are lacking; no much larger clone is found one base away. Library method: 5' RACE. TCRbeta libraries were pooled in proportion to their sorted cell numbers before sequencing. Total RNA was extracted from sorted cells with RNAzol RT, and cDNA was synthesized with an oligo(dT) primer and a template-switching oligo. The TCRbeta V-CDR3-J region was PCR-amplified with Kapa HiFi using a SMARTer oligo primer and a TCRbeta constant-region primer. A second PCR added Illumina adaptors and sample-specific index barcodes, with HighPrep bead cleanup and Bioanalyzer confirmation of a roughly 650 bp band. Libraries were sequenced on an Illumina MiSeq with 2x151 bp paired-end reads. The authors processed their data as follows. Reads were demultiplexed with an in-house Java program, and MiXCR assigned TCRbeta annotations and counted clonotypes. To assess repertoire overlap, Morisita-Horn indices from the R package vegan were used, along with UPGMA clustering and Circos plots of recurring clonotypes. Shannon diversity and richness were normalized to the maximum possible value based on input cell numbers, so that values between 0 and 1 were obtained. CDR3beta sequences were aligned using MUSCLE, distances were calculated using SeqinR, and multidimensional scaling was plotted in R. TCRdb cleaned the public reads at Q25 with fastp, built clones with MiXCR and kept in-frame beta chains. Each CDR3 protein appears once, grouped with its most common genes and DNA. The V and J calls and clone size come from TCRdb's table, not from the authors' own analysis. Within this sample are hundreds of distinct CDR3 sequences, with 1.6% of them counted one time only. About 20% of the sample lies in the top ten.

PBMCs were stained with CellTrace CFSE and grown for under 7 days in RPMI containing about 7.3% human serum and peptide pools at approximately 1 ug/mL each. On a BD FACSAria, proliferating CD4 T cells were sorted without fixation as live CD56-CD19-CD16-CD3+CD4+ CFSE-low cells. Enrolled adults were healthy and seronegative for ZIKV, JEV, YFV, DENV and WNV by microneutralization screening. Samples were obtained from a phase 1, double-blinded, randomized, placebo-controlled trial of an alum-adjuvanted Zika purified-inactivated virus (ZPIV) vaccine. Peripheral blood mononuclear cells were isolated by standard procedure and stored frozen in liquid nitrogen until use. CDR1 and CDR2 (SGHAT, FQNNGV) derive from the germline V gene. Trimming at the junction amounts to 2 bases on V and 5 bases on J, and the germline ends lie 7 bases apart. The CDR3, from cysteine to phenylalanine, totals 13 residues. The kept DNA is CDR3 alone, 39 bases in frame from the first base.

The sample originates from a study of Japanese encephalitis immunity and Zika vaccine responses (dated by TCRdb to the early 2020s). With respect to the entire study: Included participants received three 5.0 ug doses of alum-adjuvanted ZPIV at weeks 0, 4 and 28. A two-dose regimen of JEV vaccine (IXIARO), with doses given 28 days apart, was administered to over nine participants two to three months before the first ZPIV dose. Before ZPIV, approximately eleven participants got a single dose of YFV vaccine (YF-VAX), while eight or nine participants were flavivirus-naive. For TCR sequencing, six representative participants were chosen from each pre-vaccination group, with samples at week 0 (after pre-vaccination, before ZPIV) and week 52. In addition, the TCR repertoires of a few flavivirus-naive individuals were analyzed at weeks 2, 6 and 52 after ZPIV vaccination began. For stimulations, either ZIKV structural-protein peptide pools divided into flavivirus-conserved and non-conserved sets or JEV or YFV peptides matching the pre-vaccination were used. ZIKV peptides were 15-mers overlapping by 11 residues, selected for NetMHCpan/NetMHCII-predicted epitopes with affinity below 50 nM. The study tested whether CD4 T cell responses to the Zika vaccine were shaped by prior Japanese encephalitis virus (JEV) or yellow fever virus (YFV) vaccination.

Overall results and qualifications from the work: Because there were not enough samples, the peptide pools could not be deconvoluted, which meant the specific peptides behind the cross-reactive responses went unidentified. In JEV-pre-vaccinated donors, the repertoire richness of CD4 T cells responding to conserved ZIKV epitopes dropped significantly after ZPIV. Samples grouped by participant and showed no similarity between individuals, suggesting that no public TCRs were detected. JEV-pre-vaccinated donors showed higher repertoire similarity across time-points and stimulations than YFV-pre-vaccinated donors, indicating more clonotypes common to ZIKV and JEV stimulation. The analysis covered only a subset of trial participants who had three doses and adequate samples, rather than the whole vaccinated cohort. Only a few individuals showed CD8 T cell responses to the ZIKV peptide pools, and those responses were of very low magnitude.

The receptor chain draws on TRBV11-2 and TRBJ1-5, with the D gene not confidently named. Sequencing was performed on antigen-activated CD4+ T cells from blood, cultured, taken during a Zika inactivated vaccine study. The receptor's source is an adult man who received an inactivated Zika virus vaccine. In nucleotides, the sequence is TGTGCCAGCAGCTTATGGACCCATCAGCCCCAGCATTTT. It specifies CASSLWTHQPQHF.